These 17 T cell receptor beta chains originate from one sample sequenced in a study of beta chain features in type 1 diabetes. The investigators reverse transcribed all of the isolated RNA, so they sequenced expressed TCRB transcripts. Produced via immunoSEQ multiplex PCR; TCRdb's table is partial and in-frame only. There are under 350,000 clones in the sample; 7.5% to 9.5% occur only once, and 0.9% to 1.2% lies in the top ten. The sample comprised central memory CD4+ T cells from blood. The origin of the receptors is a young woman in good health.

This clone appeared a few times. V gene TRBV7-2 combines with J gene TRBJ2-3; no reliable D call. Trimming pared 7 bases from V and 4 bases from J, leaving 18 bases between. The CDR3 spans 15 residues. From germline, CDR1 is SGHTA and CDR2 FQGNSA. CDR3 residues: CASTPVTWGSDTQYF. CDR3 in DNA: TGTGCCAGCACCCCCGTTACATGGGGATCAGATACGCAGTATTTT.

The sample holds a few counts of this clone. The CDR3 DNA reads as TGCGCCAGCAGCTTTAACTTACTAGCGGGAGTCACAGATACGCAGTATTTT. Its translation is CASSFNLLAGVTDTQYF. The rearrangement joins TRBV5-1 to TRBJ2-3; 11 bases fit TRBD2. Trimming took 2 bases from V and 2 from J; bases not matched to a gene: 7. The length of the CDR3 is 17 residues. The germline CDR1 and CDR2 sequences are SGHRS and YFSETQ.

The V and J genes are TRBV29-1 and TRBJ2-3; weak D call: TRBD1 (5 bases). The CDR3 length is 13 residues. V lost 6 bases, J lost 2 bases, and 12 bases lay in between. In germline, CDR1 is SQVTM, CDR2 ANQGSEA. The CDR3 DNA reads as TGCAGCGTAGGCAGACAGAACACAGATACGCAGTATTTT. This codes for CSVGRQNTDTQYF.

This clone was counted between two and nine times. For the CDR3, the DNA is TGTGCCAGCAGCTTAGGAGGTAGTATGGGGAATGAGCAGTTCTTC. Its translation is CASSLGGSMGNEQFF. The chain is built from TRBV7-8 and TRBJ2-1, with D hard to call. This CDR3 region has 15 residues. The V end lost 1 base, the J end lost 7 bases, and 14 bases lay between the germline ends. The germline gives CDR1 SGHVS, CDR2 FQNEAQ.

Written as DNA, the CDR3 is TGTGCCAGCAGCTTAGTGTCTCGGGACCAAGTCAATCAGCCCCAGCATTTT. As protein: CASSLVSRDQVNQPQHF. The gene calls are TRBV7-9 and TRBJ1-5; possibly TRBD1 for D (5 bases). The germline V gene has CDR1 SEHNR and CDR2 FQNEAQ (reference sequence). Deletions cut 1 base from V and 3 bases from J, with 16 bases between. The CDR3 has 17 amino acids.

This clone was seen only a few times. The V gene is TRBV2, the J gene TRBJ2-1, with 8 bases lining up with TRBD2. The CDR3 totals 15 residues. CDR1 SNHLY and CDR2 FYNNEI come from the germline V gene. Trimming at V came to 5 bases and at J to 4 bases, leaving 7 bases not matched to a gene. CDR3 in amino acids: CASSRLAGLYNEQFF. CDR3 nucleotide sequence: TGTGCCAGCAGTCGCCTAGCGGGCCTTTACAATGAGCAGTTCTTC.

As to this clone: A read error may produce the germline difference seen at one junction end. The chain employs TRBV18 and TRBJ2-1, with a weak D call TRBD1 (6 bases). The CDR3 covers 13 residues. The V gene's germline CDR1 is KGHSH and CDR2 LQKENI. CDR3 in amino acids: CASSPQMTGLQFF. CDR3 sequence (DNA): TGTGCCAGCTCTCCACAAATGACAGGACTTCAGTTCTTC. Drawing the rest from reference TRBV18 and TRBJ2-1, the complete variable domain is NAGVMQNPRHLVRRRGQEARLRCSPMKGHSHVYWYRQLPEEGLKFMVYLQKENIIDESGMPKERFSAEFPKEGPSILRIQQVVRGDSAAYFCASSPQMTGLQFFGPGTRLTVL.

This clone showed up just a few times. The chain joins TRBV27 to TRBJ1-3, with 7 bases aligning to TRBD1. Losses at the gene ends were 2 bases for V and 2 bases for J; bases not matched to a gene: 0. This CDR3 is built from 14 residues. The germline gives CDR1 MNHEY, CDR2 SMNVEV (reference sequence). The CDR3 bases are TGTGCCAGCAGTTTACAGGGGGCTGGAAACACCATATATTTT. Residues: CASSLQGAGNTIYF.

CDR3 amino acids: CSARGYNEQFF. CDR3 nucleotide sequence: TGCAGTGCAAGGGGTTACAATGAGCAGTTCTTC. J is TRBJ2-1 and V is TRBV20-1; a weak D match, TRBD1 (5 bases). The germline CDR1 and CDR2 sequences are DFQATT and SNEGSKA (reference sequence). CDR3 length: 11 residues. V lost 6 bases, J lost 4 bases, and 7 bases lay in between.

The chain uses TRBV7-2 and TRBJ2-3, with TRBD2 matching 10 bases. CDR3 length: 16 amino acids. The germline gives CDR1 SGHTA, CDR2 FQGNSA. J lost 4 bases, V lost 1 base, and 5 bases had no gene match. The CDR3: CASSLGTSGVADTQYF. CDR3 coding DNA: TGTGCCAGCAGCTTAGGAACTAGCGGGGTTGCAGATACGCAGTATTTT.

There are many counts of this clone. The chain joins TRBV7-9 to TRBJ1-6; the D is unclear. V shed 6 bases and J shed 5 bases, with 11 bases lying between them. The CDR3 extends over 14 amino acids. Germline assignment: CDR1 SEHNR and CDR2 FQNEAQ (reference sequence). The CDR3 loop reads CASRSLGDNSPLHF. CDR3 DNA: TGTGCCAGCAGGTCTCTGGGAGATAATTCACCCCTCCACTTT.

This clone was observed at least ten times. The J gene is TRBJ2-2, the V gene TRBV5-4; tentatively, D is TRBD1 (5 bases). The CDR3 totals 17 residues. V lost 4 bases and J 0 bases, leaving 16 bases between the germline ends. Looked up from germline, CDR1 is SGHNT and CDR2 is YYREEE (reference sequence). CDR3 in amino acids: CASSLLGWTSNTGELFF. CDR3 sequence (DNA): TGTGCCAGCAGCCTTTTGGGATGGACATCGAACACCGGGGAGCTGTTTTTT.

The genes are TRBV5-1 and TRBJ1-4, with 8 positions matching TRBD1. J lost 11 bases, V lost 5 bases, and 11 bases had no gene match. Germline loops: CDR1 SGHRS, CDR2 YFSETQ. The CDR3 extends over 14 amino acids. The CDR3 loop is CASRAIETGEKLFF. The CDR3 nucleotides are TGCGCCAGCAGGGCCATCGAGACAGGGGAGAAACTGTTTTTT.

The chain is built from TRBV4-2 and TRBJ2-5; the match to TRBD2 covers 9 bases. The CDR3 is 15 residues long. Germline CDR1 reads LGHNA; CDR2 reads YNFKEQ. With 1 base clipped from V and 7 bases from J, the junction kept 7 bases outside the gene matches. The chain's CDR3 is CASSQVSGGSGTQYF. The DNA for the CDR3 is TGTGCCAGCAGCCAAGTCAGCGGGGGGTCCGGGACCCAGTACTTC.

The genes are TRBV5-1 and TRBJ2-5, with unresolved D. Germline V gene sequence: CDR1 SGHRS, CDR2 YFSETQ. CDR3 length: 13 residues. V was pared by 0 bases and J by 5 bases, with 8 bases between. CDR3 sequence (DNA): TGCGCCAGCAGCTTGGCCTTGGGGGAGACCCAGTACTTC. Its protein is CASSLALGETQYF. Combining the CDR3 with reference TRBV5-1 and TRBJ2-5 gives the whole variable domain KAGVTQTPRYLIKTRGQQVTLSCSPISGHRSVSWYQQTPGQGLQFLFEYFSETQRNKGNFPGRFSGRQFSNSRSEMNVSTLELGDSALYLCASSLALGETQYFGPGTRLLVL.

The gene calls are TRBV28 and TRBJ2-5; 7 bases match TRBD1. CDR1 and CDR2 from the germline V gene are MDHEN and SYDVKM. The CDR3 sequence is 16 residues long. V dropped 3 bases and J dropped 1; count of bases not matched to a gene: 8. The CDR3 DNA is TGTGCCAGCAGTTTGGGACACGGGACAGCCCAAGAGACCCAGTACTTC. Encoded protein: CASSLGHGTAQETQYF.

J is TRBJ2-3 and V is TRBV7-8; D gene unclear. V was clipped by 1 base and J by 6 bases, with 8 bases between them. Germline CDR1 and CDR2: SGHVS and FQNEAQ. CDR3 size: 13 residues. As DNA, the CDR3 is TGTGCCAGCAGCTTAGGGTTCTCGGATACGCAGTATTTT. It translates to CASSLGFSDTQYF.